The rows below give T cell receptor beta chains drawn from one sample of a study of cytomegalovirus exposure and HLA in healthy donors. Sequenced by immunoSEQ multiplex PCR; TCRdb stores in-frame clones only, minus some. The table lists more than 150,000 clones, about four fifths of them singletons. Sequenced: PBMCs. The receptors stem from a man aged 35 to 55 in good health and CMV-seronegative. CDR3s include the opening cysteine and the closing phenylalanine or tryptophan. The D gene is left open where the match is weak. Clone sizes are given selectively: once, few, many, or a class where the clone is expanded.

TRBJ2-1,TRBV5-6,NA,17,NA,TGTGCCAGCAGCTTGGTAGGGACACTCACTAGTTACAATGAGCAGTTCTTC,CASSLVGTLTSYNEQFF
TRBJ2-7,TRBV6-5,NA,15,TRBD2,TGTGCCAGCAGTTACTCGAGGAGCGGGGCCTACGAGCAGTACTTC,CASSYSRSGAYEQYF
TRBJ1-1,TRBV19,few,14,TRBD1,TGTGCCAGTAGTATAGTAGGGGGCAGGACTGAAGCTTTCTTT,CASSIVGGRTEAFF
TRBJ2-7,TRBV18,NA,16,TRBD2,TGTGCCAGCTCGACGGGGTCGGGGGGTGTCGGAAACGAGCAGTACTTC,CASSTGSGGVGNEQYF
TRBJ2-7,TRBV7-2,NA,13,TRBD2,TGTGCCAGCAGCTTAAAGCGGGAGGCCGAGCAGTACTTC,CASSLKREAEQYF
TRBJ2-1,TRBV30,once,13,TRBD2,TGTGCCTGGGCGGGGGACTCCTACAATGAGCAGTTCTTC,CAWAGDSYNEQFF
TRBJ2-1,TRBV4-3,NA,15,TRBD2,TGCGCCAGCAGCTCTAGCGGGAGCCCGGGGAATGAGCAGTTCTTC,CASSSSGSPGNEQFF
TRBJ2-3,TRBV5-6,NA,16,TRBD1,TGTGCCAGCAGCCGATTGCAGGACAGGTGGACAGATACGCAGTATTTT,CASSRLQDRWTDTQYF
TRBJ2-1,TRBV5-5,few,17,NA,TGTGCCAGCAGCTTTTTCACGGGAGTCATCACCTACAATGAGCAGTTCTTC,CASSFFTGVITYNEQFF
TRBJ2-5,TRBV7-2,NA,18,TRBD2,TGTGCCAGCAGCTTAGCGGGACTAGCGGGGGCCTTACAAGAGACCCAGTACTTC,CASSLAGLAGALQETQYF
TRBJ2-1,TRBV28,NA,16,TRBD2,TGTGCCAGCAACCTTTATAAACTAGCGGGGGGCAATGAGCAGTTCTTC,CASNLYKLAGGNEQFF
TRBJ1-2,TRBV6-1,NA,14,NA,TGTGCCAGCAGTGAAGCGCAAGGGGTGGGTGGCTACACCTTC,CASSEAQGVGGYTF
TRBJ2-1,TRBV9,NA,17,TRBD2,TGTGCCAGCAGCGTAGCAGTAGCGGGGAAATCCTACAATGAGCAGTTCTTC,CASSVAVAGKSYNEQFF
TRBJ1-3,TRBV7-2,NA,14,NA,TGTGCCAGCAGCTTGGTAGGGGCCGGAAACACCATATATTTT,CASSLVGAGNTIYF
TRBJ1-1,TRBV5-1,once,17,TRBD1,TGCGCCAGCAGCTCGAAGATACAGGGGGCACGGAACACTGAAGCTTTCTTT,CASSSKIQGARNTEAFF
TRBJ1-2,TRBV4-1,NA,15,TRBD1,TGCGCCAGCAGCCAATCGAACACAGGGGTGGTTGGCTACACCTTC,CASSQSNTGVVGYTF
TRBJ1-2,TRBV7-2,NA,12,NA,TGTGCCAGCAGCTTGCAAACCGGGGGCTACACCTTC,CASSLQTGGYTF
TRBJ2-3,TRBV28,NA,14,NA,TGTGCCAGCAGCCGGGCGGGACCACCGGATACGCAGTATTTT,CASSRAGPPDTQYF
TRBJ1-1,TRBV30,NA,13,NA,TGTGCCTGGAGTGAACAGGGGAACACTGAAGCTTTCTTT,CAWSEQGNTEAFF
TRBJ2-5,TRBV9,NA,17,TRBD1,TGTGCCAGCAGCGTCCGGGCAAGACAGGGGGGACAAGAGACCCAGTACTTC,CASSVRARQGGQETQYF
TRBJ1-2,TRBV28,NA,14,NA,TGTGCCAGCAGTTTGCGGGGCAGCCACTATGGCTACACCTTC,CASSLRGSHYGYTF
TRBJ1-2,TRBV6-1,NA,15,TRBD1,TGTGCCAGCAACGGACAGGACATAACAAACTATGGCTACACCTTC,CASNGQDITNYGYTF
TRBJ2-7,TRBV18,NA,16,TRBD1,TGTGCCAGCTCACCCCCGGGACAGCCGTCTTCCCGCGAGCAGTACTTC,CASSPPGQPSSREQYF
TRBJ2-1,TRBV5-5,NA,14,TRBD2,TGTGCCAGCAGCTTTACTAGCGGGAGACTTGAGCAGTTCTTC,CASSFTSGRLEQFF
TRBJ2-7,TRBV11-2,NA,15,TRBD1,TGTGCCAGCAGCTTTTACAGGGGGCTCGGGTACGAGCAGTACTTC,CASSFYRGLGYEQYF